The source of this T cell receptor (beta chain) is a study of blood T cell repertoires in COVID-19. As for the study in general: Donors in the United States, Italy and Spain gave samples during acute or convalescent COVID-19.

TCRdb's copy holds only in-frame clones and misses some; the assay was immunoSEQ multiplex PCR. Among 150,000 to 200,000 clones, about 92% were seen once, and the ten largest hold over 15%. The CDR3 has 16 residues. Germline lookup yields CDR1 MNHNS and CDR2 SASEGT. J gave up 4 bases and V 2 bases, and 8 bases lay outside the gene matches. Sequencing used peripheral blood. This rearrangement joins TRBV6-1 to TRBJ2-7; 10 bases are shared with TRBD1. The TCR was taken from a man aged 55 to 69 with active or convalescent COVID-19. The DNA for the CDR3 is TGTGCCAGCAGTGAACAGGGGGACAGGGGTAGGTACGAGCAGTACTTC. Translated: CASSEQGDRGRYEQYF.